Each of the 5 T cell receptor beta chains below was sequenced from the same sample in a study of blood T cell repertoires in COVID-19 (TCRdb year 2020). The library was obtained by the immunoSEQ multiplex PCR assay. TCRdb stores this immuneACCESS table with in-frame sequences only. Part of the clones is absent; in the studies checked, under half of the shortfall reflects unresolved V genes, and no reason is known for the rest. The sample table shows over 200,000 clones, and around 89% are seen once. About 2.3% of the sample comes from the top ten. Material: PBMCs or T cells enriched from blood (not recorded which). The receptors come from a woman in her forties with acute COVID-19.

The chain joins TRBV10-3 to TRBJ2-1, with D possibly matching TRBD2 (6 bases). Between the trimmed V and J ends, which lost 5 bases and 7 bases, there was a span of 9 bases. The CDR3 runs to 12 residues. CDR1 is ENHRY, CDR2 SYGVKD, per germline. In DNA form, the CDR3 reads TGTGCCATCAGTCTAGGGAGGAATGAGCAGTTCTTC. Translation gives CAISLGRNEQFF.

V usage is TRBV5-4 and J usage is TRBJ1-3; TRBD1 might be the D (5 bases). V was shortened by 0 bases and J by 0 bases, with 10 bases between the two germline ends. Germline V lookup: CDR1 SGHNT, CDR2 YYREEE (reference sequence). The CDR3 sequence is 16 residues long. Here the CDR3 reads CASSLVGADSGNTIYF. The DNA for the CDR3 is TGTGCCAGCAGCTTGGTAGGGGCGGACTCTGGAAACACCATATATTTT.

This chain links TRBV6-5 with TRBJ1-1; 9 bases match TRBD1. Germline lookup yields CDR1 MNHEY and CDR2 SVGAGI. Trimming took 7 bases from V and 4 from J; bases not matched to a gene: 7. The CDR3 is 14 amino acids. For the CDR3, the DNA is TGTGCCAGCATCCGACAGGGGGGATTCACTGAAGCTTTCTTT. This encodes CASIRQGGFTEAFF.

The table lists this clone with a count of one. CDR3 residues: CASSPTEGASSPEQYV. The CDR3 nucleotides are TGTGCCAGCTCACCGACTGAGGGGGCCTCCTCTCCCGAGCAGTACGTC. V is TRBV18 and J is TRBJ2-7, with TRBD1 matching 7 bases. The junction had 14 bases not matched to a gene; V was cut back by 3 bases and J by 6 bases. Germline V gives CDR1 KGHSH, CDR2 LQKENI. The CDR3 sequence is 16 residues long.

J is TRBJ2-3 and V is TRBV7-9, with 7 positions matching TRBD1. The germline gives CDR1 SEHNR, CDR2 FQNEAQ (reference sequence). Germline trimming cut 0 bases from V and 2 bases from J; bases unmatched to any gene: 8. This CDR3 region has 17 residues. CDR3 sequence (DNA): TGTGCCAGCAGCTTAGCGAGACAGGGCCCCTCCACAGATACGCAGTATTTT. Translated, it gives CASSLARQGPSTDTQYF.